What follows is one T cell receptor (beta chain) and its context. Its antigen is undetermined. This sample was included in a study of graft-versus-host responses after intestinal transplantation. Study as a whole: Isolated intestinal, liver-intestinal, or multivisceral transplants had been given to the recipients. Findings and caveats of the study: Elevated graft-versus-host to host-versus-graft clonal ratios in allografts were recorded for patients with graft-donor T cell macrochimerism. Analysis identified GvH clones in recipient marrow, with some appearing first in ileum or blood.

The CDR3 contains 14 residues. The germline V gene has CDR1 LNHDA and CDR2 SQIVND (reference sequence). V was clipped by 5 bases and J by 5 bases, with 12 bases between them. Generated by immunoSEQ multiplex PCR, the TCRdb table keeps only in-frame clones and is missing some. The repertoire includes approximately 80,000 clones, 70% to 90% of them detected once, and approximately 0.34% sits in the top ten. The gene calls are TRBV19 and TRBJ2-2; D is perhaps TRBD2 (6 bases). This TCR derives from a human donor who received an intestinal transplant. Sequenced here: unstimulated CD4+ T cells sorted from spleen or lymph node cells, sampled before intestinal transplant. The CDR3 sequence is CASSVQEGTGELFF. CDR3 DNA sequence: TGTGCCAGTAGTGTCCAGGAGGGGACCGGGGAGCTGTTTTTT.